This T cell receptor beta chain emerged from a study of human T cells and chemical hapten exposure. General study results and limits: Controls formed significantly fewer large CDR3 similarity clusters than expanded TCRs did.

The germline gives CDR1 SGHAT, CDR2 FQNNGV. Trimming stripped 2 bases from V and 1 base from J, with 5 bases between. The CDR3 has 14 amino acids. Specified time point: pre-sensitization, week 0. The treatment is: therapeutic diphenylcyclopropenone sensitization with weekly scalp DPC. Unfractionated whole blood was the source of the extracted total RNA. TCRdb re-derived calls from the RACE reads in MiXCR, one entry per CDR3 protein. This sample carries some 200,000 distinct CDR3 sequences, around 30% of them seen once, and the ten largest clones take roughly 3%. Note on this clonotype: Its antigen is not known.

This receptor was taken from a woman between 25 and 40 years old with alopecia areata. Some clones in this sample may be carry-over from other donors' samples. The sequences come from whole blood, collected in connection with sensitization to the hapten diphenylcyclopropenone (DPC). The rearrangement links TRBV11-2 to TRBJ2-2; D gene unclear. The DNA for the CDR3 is TGTGCCAGCAGCTTACTATGGAACACCGGGGAGCTGTTTTTT. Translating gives CASSLLWNTGELFF.